A selection of T cell receptor beta chains follows, all from one sample in a study of OX40 agonist ivuxolimab in advanced cancers. The data were produced by immunoSEQ multiplex PCR, yet TCRdb's version contains in-frame clones alone and is incomplete. Here the sample spans approximately 90,000 clones, 91% being singletons. This material consisted of CD4+ or CD8+ T cells sorted from blood, taken in a trial of the OX40 agonist ivuxolimab. The receptors originated from an adult with an advanced solid tumor such as melanoma, head and neck, liver or kidney cancer. Each CDR3 is given without its conserved first and last residue. Clone sizes are given selectively: once, few, many, or a class where the clone is expanded.

V gene: TRBV5-1
clone size: NA
J gene: TRBJ2-1
CDR3 protein: ASSLAGGPFSSYNEQF

V gene: TRBV9
clone size: NA
J gene: TRBJ2-1
CDR3 protein: ASSPRQFSYNEQF

V gene: TRBV18
clone size: NA
J gene: TRBJ2-5
CDR3 protein: ASSTFDRGSQETQY

V gene: TRBV5-1
clone size: NA
J gene: TRBJ1-5
CDR3 protein: ASSSGDREWGNQPQH

V gene: TRBV11-3
clone size: NA
J gene: TRBJ1-1
CDR3 protein: ASSPPSDRVAEAF

V gene: TRBV4-1
clone size: NA
J gene: TRBJ2-7
CDR3 protein: ASSQERTPTYEQY

V gene: TRBV7-9
clone size: NA
J gene: TRBJ1-4
CDR3 protein: ASSLGGEKLF

V gene: TRBV5-6
clone size: NA
J gene: TRBJ2-7
CDR3 protein: ASSLRVVYEQY

V gene: TRBV5-1
clone size: NA
J gene: TRBJ2-2
CDR3 protein: ASSLVAGAAGELF

V gene: TRBV7-9
clone size: NA
J gene: TRBJ2-7
CDR3 protein: ASSRLSYAEQY

V gene: TRBV27
clone size: NA
J gene: TRBJ1-1
CDR3 protein: ASISSQVDFRYTEAF

V gene: TRBV7-9
clone size: NA
J gene: TRBJ2-1
CDR3 protein: ASSHRDREVNEQF

V gene: TRBV6-5
clone size: NA
J gene: TRBJ2-1
CDR3 protein: ASSYSPTSSYNEQF

V gene: TRBV7-9
clone size: NA
J gene: TRBJ2-5
CDR3 protein: ASSEDRDQETQY

V gene: TRBV19
clone size: few
J gene: TRBJ2-7
CDR3 protein: ASSMGQGAYEQY

V gene: TRBV7-3
clone size: once
J gene: TRBJ1-2
CDR3 protein: ASSLRTDEVYGYT

V gene: TRBV7-9
clone size: NA
J gene: NA
CDR3 protein: ASSLSGVYEQY

V gene: TRBV18
clone size: NA
J gene: TRBJ2-2
CDR3 protein: ASSSQTGDTGELF

V gene: TRBV6-6
clone size: NA
J gene: TRBJ2-7
CDR3 protein: ASSLLGQGDPEQY

V gene: TRBV10-3
clone size: NA
J gene: TRBJ1-2
CDR3 protein: AIRRQGANTNYGYT

V gene: TRBV4-1
clone size: NA
J gene: TRBJ2-7
CDR3 protein: ASALGVAGVDEQY

V gene: TRBV30
clone size: NA
J gene: TRBJ2-7
CDR3 protein: AWSVPGSYHSYEQY

V gene: TRBV11-3
clone size: NA
J gene: TRBJ2-2
CDR3 protein: ASSLDTPDGELF

V gene: TRBV19
clone size: NA
J gene: TRBJ1-1
CDR3 protein: ASREVRGLNTEAF

V gene: TRBV11-3
clone size: NA
J gene: TRBJ2-7
CDR3 protein: ASSLDGAVSYEQY

V gene: TRBV28
clone size: NA
J gene: TRBJ1-2
CDR3 protein: ASMPVGQGIYGYT

V gene: TRBV18
clone size: once
J gene: TRBJ2-5
CDR3 protein: ASSPTGASETQY

V gene: TRBV27
clone size: NA
J gene: TRBJ2-7
CDR3 protein: ASSLGNSYEQY

V gene: TRBV6-1
clone size: NA
J gene: TRBJ1-1
CDR3 protein: AAPGGEAF